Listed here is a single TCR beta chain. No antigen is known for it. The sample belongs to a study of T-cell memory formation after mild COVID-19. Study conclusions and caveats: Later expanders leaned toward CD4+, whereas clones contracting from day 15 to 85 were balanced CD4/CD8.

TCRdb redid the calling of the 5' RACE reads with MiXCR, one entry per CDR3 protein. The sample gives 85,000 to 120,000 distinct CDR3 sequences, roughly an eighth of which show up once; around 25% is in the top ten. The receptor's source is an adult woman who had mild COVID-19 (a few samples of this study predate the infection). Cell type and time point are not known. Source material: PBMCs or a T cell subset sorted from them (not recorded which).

CDR3 residues: CSAGTSGGAGEQFF. CDR3 sequence (DNA): TGCAGTGCTGGTACTAGCGGGGGGGCCGGGGAGCAGTTCTTC. The rearrangement joins TRBV20-1 to TRBJ2-1; 13 bases match TRBD2. V dropped 5 bases and J dropped 10; count of bases not matched to a gene: 8. The germline V gene has CDR1 DFQATT and CDR2 SNEGSKA (reference sequence). This CDR3 contains 14 residues.